The sequence of this TCR beta chain was determined in a study of blood T cell repertoires in COVID-19. Study background: Nucleic acid was either cDNA or gDNA, and it came from T cells, B-cell-depleted T cells, or PBMCs.

This CDR3 comprises 15 residues. Deletions cut 4 bases from V and 5 bases from J, with 18 bases between. The germline V gene encodes CDR1 SGHRS and CDR2 YFSETQ. Generated by immunoSEQ multiplex PCR, the TCRdb table keeps only in-frame clones and is missing some. The sample yields more than 80,000 clones, approximately 86% seen once. Sequenced: peripheral blood. The rearrangement links TRBV5-1 to TRBJ1-1, with D perhaps TRBD1 (6 bases). The clonotype originates from a man aged 40-49 years with acute or convalescent COVID-19. The CDR3 loop reads CASSRQGGEGTEAFF. As DNA, the CDR3 is TGCGCCAGCAGCCGACAAGGGGGAGAGGGGACTGAAGCTTTCTTT. The full variable domain, with the rest looked up from reference TRBV5-1 and TRBJ1-1, is KAGVTQTPRYLIKTRGQQVTLSCSPISGHRSVSWYQQTPGQGLQFLFEYFSETQRNKGNFPGRFSGRQFSNSRSEMNVSTLELGDSALYLCASSRQGGEGTEAFFGQGTRLTVV.